The 3 T cell receptor beta chains reported below all come from one sample, sequenced in a study of CD8+ T cells in alopecia areata. Extraction of RNA preceded its reverse transcription into cDNA, which served as the sequencing template. The data were produced by immunoSEQ multiplex PCR, yet TCRdb's version contains in-frame clones alone and is incomplete. The sample shows 110,000 or so clones, less than 60% of them seen only once. Stated treatment: oral pan-JAK inhibitor, 5-10 mg twice daily. The input for sequencing was CD4+ T cells sorted from blood, taken at week 24, from a patient treated with tofacitinib. The receptors come from a human donor with alopecia areata.

This clone was picked up a small number of times. J is TRBJ1-1 and V is TRBV15; D remains ambiguous. Per germline, CDR1 LNHNV and CDR2 YYDKDF (reference sequence). Trimming took 1 base from V and 3 from J, leaving 6 bases between them. There are 13 residues in the CDR3. The CDR3 DNA reads as TGTGCCACCAGCAGAGTTTCGGACACTGAAGCTTTCTTT. Translation gives CATSRVSDTEAFF.

This sequence joins TRBV11-2 and TRBJ2-1, with 9 bases aligning to TRBD2. CDR1 SGHAT and CDR2 FQNNGV come from the germline V gene. The CDR3 extends over 15 amino acids. V shed 7 bases and J 3 bases; nucleotides not matched to a gene: 7. The CDR3 loop reads CASTEISGGYNEQFF. The CDR3 DNA reads as TGTGCCAGCACCGAAATTAGCGGGGGCTACAATGAGCAGTTCTTC. The full variable domain, rest sourced from reference TRBV11-2 and TRBJ2-1, is EAGVAQSPRYKIIEKRQSVAFWCNPISGHATLYWYQQILGQGPKLLIQFQNNGVVDDSQLPKDRFSAERLKGVDSTLKIQPAKLEDSAVYLCASTEISGGYNEQFFGPGTRLTVL.

This chain links TRBV6-5 with TRBJ2-2; a weak D match, TRBD1 (6 bases). V was shortened by 4 bases and J by 0 bases, with 9 bases between the two germline ends. Germline loops: CDR1 MNHEY, CDR2 SVGAGI. The CDR3 is 15 residues long. The CDR3 protein is CASSSGQSNTGELFF. The CDR3 DNA sequence: TGTGCCAGCAGTTCCGGACAGTCGAACACCGGGGAGCTGTTTTTT.